This is a list of T cell receptor beta chains from one sample in a study of long-term antiretroviral therapy in people with HIV. Using immunoSEQ multiplex PCR, the repertoire was profiled, and TCRdb retains in-frame clones only, with some absent. The top ten hold around 17% of the sample, which has around 7,300 clones, 74% seen once. The sequencing here drew on unsorted PBMCs, taken approximately eleven months before starting antiretroviral therapy. The receptor source for this set is a man in his forties or fifties with HIV. Both conserved end residues are part of each CDR3. The D gene is left open where the match is weak. Clone size is given for some rows only: seen once, a few or many times, or a class if the clone is expanded.

J gene | clone size | D gene | V gene | CDR3 protein | CDR3 DNA
TRBJ1-1 | - | - | TRBV18 | CASSPIPTLTEAFF | TGTGCCAGCTCACCGATACCGACCCTCACTGAAGCTTTCTTT
TRBJ1-4 | - | TRBD1 | TRBV19 | CASSRPRGRENEKLFF | TGTGCCAGTAGCCGTCCCAGGGGGCGCGAGAATGAAAAACTGTTTTTT
TRBJ1-2 | - | - | TRBV27 | CASSFSGQNYGYTF | TGTGCCAGCAGTTTCTCGGGACAAAACTATGGCTACACCTTC
TRBJ2-3 | - | - | TRBV5-6 | CASSLDLEYTQYF | TGTGCCAGCAGCTTGGATTTAGAGTATACGCAGTATTTT
TRBJ1-6 | - | TRBD1 | TRBV30 | CAWSIGTGGSPLHF | TGTGCCTGGAGTATAGGGACAGGAGGTTCACCCCTCCACTTT
TRBJ1-2 | - | - | TRBV5-4 | CASSPDLGYGYTF | TGTGCCAGCAGCCCGGACTTGGGGTATGGCTACACCTTC
TRBJ2-7 | - | - | TRBV29-1 | CSVEQGSYEQYF | TGCAGCGTTGAGCAGGGGTCCTACGAGCAGTACTTC
TRBJ1-1 | - | TRBD1 | TRBV9 | CASSGTGGNTEAFF | TGTGCCAGCAGCGGGACAGGGGGGAACACTGAAGCTTTCTTT
TRBJ2-7 | medium-sized | TRBD2 | TRBV4-3 | CASSQDFAGGPSYEQYF | TGCGCCAGCAGCCAAGATTTCGCGGGGGGCCCCTCCTACGAGCAGTACTTC
TRBJ1-2 | - | TRBD1 | TRBV28 | CASARQGLNYGYTF | TGTGCCAGCGCACGACAGGGATTAAACTATGGCTACACCTTC
TRBJ1-1 | - | - | TRBV27 | CASRPNLDTEAFF | TGTGCCAGCAGACCGAATTTGGACACTGAAGCTTTCTTT
TRBJ2-1 | - | - | TRBV10-3 | CAISGTEEQFF | TGTGCCATCAGTGGGACCGAGGAGCAGTTCTTC
TRBJ2-7 | once | - | TRBV5-4 | CASSFPGGTAKNYEQYF | TGTGCCAGCAGCTTCCCAGGGGGGACAGCCAAAAACTACGAGCAGTACTTC
TRBJ2-1 | - | - | TRBV20-1 | CSASSNEQFF | TGCAGTGCTAGTTCCAATGAGCAGTTCTTC
TRBJ1-6 | - | TRBD1 | TRBV9 | CASSQPQGARVSPLHF | TGTGCCAGCAGCCAACCACAGGGGGCGCGGGTCTCACCCCTCCACTTT
TRBJ2-1 | - | TRBD2 | TRBV9 | CASSVGLAGGYYNEQFF | TGTGCCAGCAGCGTAGGACTAGCGGGGGGGTATTACAATGAGCAGTTCTTC
TRBJ2-7 | - | - | TRBV4-1 | CASSHNDGYEQYF | TGCGCCAGCAGCCATAATGACGGGTACGAGCAGTACTTC
TRBJ1-6 | - | - | TRBV19 | CASSISAGDNSPLHF | TGTGCCAGTAGTATCTCGGCAGGGGACAATTCACCCCTCCACTTT
TRBJ1-6 | - | - | TRBV5-1 | CASSLDLDSPLHF | TGCGCCAGCAGCTTGGACCTCGACTCACCCCTCCACTTT
TRBJ1-5 | - | TRBD1 | TRBV15 | CATSRDSPDRRYSNQPQHF | TGTGCCACCAGCAGAGATAGCCCGGACAGGCGATATAGCAATCAGCCCCAGCATTTT
TRBJ2-7 | - | TRBD1 | TRBV27 | CASSSQGTAYEQYF | TGTGCCAGCAGTTCCCAAGGGACAGCCTACGAGCAGTACTTC
TRBJ1-1 | - | - | TRBV18 | CASSPLPGVKNTEAFF | TGTGCCAGCTCACCACTCCCAGGGGTGAAGAACACTGAAGCTTTCTTT
TRBJ1-5 | - | TRBD1 | TRBV15 | CATSRGNRGTGQPQHF | TGTGCCACCAGCAGAGGAAACAGGGGGACCGGTCAGCCCCAGCATTTT
TRBJ1-5 | - | TRBD1 | TRBV5-1 | CASRQGVESNQPQHF | TGCGCCAGCAGACAGGGGGTTGAGAGCAATCAGCCCCAGCATTTT
TRBJ1-2 | - | - | TRBV27 | CASSLRRDLYGYTF | TGTGCCAGCAGTCTCAGACGGGACCTCTATGGCTACACCTTC
TRBJ1-1 | - | - | TRBV20-1 | CSARGRTEAFF | TGCAGTGCTAGAGGGAGGACTGAAGCTTTCTTT
TRBJ2-6 | - | - | TRBV6-6 | CASTNGGYGANVLTF | TGTGCCAGCACCAACGGGGGTTATGGGGCCAACGTCCTGACTTTC
TRBJ2-4 | once | - | TRBV5-6 | CASSLAIDGEFYF | TGTGCCAGCAGCTTGGCCATCGACGGGGAGTTTTACTTC
TRBJ1-1 | - | - | TRBV30 | CAWSLTQGEAFF | TGTGCCTGGAGTCTAACACAGGGTGAAGCTTTCTTT
TRBJ2-7 | once | TRBD2 | TRBV5-1 | CASSLESGGPYEQYF | TGCGCCAGCAGCTTGGAGTCGGGGGGGCCCTACGAGCAGTACTTC